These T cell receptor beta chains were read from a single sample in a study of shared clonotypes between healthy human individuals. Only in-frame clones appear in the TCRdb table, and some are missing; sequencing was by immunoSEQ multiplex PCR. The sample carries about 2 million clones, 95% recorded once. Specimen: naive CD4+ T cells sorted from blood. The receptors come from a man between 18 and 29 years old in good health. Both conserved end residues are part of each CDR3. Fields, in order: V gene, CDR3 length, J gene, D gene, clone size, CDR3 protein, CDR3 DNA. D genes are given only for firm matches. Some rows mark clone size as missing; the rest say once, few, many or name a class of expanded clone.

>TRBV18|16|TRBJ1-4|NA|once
CASSPTTGAISEKLFF
TGTGCCAGCTCACCCACCACGGGGGCCATATCGGAAAAACTGTTTTTT
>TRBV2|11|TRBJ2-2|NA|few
CASTYTGELFF
TGTGCCAGCACCTACACCGGGGAGCTGTTTTTT
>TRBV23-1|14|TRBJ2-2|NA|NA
CATRRGHGTGELFF
TGCGCCACCCGTCGGGGGCACGGCACCGGGGAGCTGTTTTTT
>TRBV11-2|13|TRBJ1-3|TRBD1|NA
CASSGQEANTIYF
TGTGCCAGCAGCGGACAGGAGGCAAACACCATATATTTT
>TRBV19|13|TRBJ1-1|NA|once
CASSGKLNTEAFF
TGTGCCAGTAGCGGGAAACTGAACACTGAAGCTTTCTTT
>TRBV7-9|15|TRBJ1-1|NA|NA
CASSLGPGRGTEAFF
TGTGCCAGCAGCTTAGGGCCGGGACGGGGCACTGAAGCTTTCTTT
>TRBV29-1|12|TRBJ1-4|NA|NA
CSARMGKEKLFF
TGCAGCGCACGAATGGGGAAGGAAAAACTGTTTTTT
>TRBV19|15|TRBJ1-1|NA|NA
CASSPLSLGDTEAFF
TGTGCCAGTAGTCCCCTGTCGTTGGGGGACACTGAAGCTTTCTTT
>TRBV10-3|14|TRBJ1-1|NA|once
CAISDRGLVTEAFF
TGTGCCATCAGTGATAGAGGGCTGGTCACTGAAGCTTTCTTT
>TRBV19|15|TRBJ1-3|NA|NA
CASSINGAGGNTIYF
TGTGCCAGTAGTATAAACGGCGCGGGCGGAAACACCATATATTTT
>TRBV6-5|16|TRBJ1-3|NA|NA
CASSLGLQGVGNTIYF
TGTGCCAGCAGTTTGGGCCTACAGGGAGTAGGAAACACCATATATTTT
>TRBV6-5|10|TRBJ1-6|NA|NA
CARRGSPLHF
TGTGCTCGGCGGGGGTCACCCCTCCACTTT
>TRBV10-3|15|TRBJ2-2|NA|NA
CAIRGGTHNTGELFF
TGTGCCATCCGAGGGGGGACACATAACACCGGGGAGCTGTTTTTT
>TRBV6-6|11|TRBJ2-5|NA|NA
CASSYSETQYF
TGTGCCAGCAGTTACTCAGAGACCCAGTACTTC
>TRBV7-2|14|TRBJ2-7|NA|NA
CASRPMGGNYEQYF
TGTGCCAGTCGGCCTATGGGCGGCAACTACGAGCAGTACTTC
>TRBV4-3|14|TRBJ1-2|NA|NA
CASSQDPQGYGYTF
TGCGCCAGCAGCCAAGATCCCCAGGGCTATGGCTACACCTTC
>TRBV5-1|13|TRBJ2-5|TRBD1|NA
CASSSRGTETQYF
TGCGCCAGCAGCTCCAGGGGGACAGAGACCCAGTACTTC
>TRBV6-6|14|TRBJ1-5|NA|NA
CASSYSQANQPQHF
TGTGCCAGCAGTTACTCACAGGCCAATCAGCCCCAGCATTTT
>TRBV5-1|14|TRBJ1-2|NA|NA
CASSLGGPSGGYTF
TGCGCCAGCAGCCTTGGGGGGCCCAGTGGTGGCTACACCTTC
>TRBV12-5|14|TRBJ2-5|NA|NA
CASGLGWGQETQYF
TGTGCTAGTGGTTTGGGTTGGGGGCAAGAGACCCAGTACTTC
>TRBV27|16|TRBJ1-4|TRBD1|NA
CASSLLTGTANEKLFF
TGTGCCAGCAGTTTATTAACCGGGACAGCTAATGAAAAACTGTTTTTT
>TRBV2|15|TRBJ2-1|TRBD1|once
CAALGGQGTGREQFF
TGTGCCGCGCTAGGGGGACAGGGGACAGGAAGGGAGCAGTTCTTC
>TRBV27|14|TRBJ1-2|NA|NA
CASSAQRRSDGYTF
TGTGCCAGCAGTGCCCAACGACGATCCGATGGCTACACCTTC
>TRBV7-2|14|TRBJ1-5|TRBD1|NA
CASSLDRGNQPQHF
TGTGCCAGCAGCTTAGACAGGGGGAATCAGCCCCAGCATTTT
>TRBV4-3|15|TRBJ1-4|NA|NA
CASSLGGQGNEKLFF
TGCGCCAGCAGCCTCGGCGGGCAGGGAAATGAAAAACTGTTTTTT
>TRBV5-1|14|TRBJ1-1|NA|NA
CASSFSRMNTEAFF
TGCGCCAGCAGCTTTAGTAGGATGAACACTGAAGCTTTCTTT
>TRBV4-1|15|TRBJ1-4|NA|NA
CASSLSGVRNEKLFF
TGCGCCAGCAGCCTCTCGGGAGTGAGAAATGAAAAACTGTTTTTT
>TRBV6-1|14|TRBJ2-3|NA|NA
CASIRAVWADTQYF
TGTGCCAGCATTCGAGCGGTTTGGGCAGATACGCAGTATTTT
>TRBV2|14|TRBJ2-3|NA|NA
CASIIGLHTDTQYF
TGTGCCAGCATAATAGGTCTACACACAGATACGCAGTATTTT
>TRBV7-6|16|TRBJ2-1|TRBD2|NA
CASSYPYGRSYNEQFF
TGTGCCAGCAGCTACCCCTACGGGAGGTCCTACAATGAGCAGTTCTTC
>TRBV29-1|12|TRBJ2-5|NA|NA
CSVGGIQETQYF
TGCAGCGTTGGGGGGATCCAAGAGACCCAGTACTTC
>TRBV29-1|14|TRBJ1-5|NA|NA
CSAAVENGNQPQHF
TGCAGCGCGGCGGTAGAGAATGGCAATCAGCCCCAGCATTTT
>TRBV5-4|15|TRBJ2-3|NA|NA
CASSFSGPSTDTQYF
TGTGCCAGCAGCTTTAGCGGTCCTAGCACAGATACGCAGTATTTT
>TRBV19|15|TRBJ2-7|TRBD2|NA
CASSIGLAGTYEQYF
TGTGCCAGTAGTATAGGACTAGCGGGAACCTACGAGCAGTACTTC
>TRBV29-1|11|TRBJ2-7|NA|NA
CSVVGGFEQYF
TGCAGCGTTGTGGGCGGCTTCGAGCAGTACTTC
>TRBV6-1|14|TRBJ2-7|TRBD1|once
CASSEQQGVYEQYF
TGTGCCAGCAGTGAACAACAGGGGGTCTACGAGCAGTACTTC
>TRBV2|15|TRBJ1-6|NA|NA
CASSEDGTWNSPLHF
TGTGCCAGCAGTGAAGACGGGACATGGAATTCACCCCTCCACTTT
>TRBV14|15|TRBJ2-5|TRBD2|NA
CASSQAGLAVETQYF
TGTGCCAGCAGCCAAGCTGGACTAGCAGTAGAGACCCAGTACTTC
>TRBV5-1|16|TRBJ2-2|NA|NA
CASSLASSGNTGELFF
TGCGCCAGCAGCTTGGCAAGTAGCGGAAACACCGGGGAGCTGTTTTTT
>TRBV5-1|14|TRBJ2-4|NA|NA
CASSLEPSLNIQYF
TGCGCCAGCAGCTTGGAACCATCACTAAACATTCAGTACTTC